These 27 T cell receptor beta chains came from one sample sequenced in a study of shared clonotypes between healthy human individuals. The data were produced by immunoSEQ multiplex PCR, yet TCRdb's version contains in-frame clones alone and is incomplete. The data hold about 2.4 million clones, with roughly 93% observed a single time. Sequencing was carried out using naive CD4+ T cells from PBMCs. Subset meaning: CD45RA+ positively selected. The receptors were sampled from a man aged 18 to 29 in good health. Some clones in this sample may be carry-over from other donors' samples.

The genes are TRBV28 and TRBJ2-3; D not resolved. Trimming cost V 5 bases and J 5 bases, with 11 bases left between them. Germline V CDR1 and CDR2: MDHEN, SYDVKM. This CDR3 has 13 amino acids. For the CDR3, the DNA is TGTGCCAGCAGTACGCCTAATGAAGATACGCAGTATTTT. Residues: CASSTPNEDTQYF.

This clone turned up a few times. V gene TRBV6-5 combines with J gene TRBJ2-3, with 8 bases matching TRBD1. There are 14 residues in the CDR3. V shed 5 bases and J 1 base; nucleotides not matched to a gene: 2. The germline CDR1 and CDR2 sequences are MNHEY and SVGAGI. Here the CDR3 reads CASSMDRGTDTQYF. The CDR3 region has the DNA TGTGCCAGCAGTATGGACAGGGGCACAGATACGCAGTATTTT.

The CDR3 coding sequence is TGTGCCAGCAGTGAACTTGTGGGGATGGGCGGCTACACCTTC. The encoded protein is CASSELVGMGGYTF. V is TRBV6-1 and J is TRBJ1-2; D not resolved. V was shortened by 2 bases and J by 8 bases, with 15 bases between the two germline ends. Germline CDR1 reads MNHNS; CDR2 reads SASEGT. The CDR3 runs to 14 residues.

The V call is TRBV21-1, the J call TRBJ2-7; no DNA check was done on the table's D call, TRBD2. TRBV21-1 represents a pseudogene. There are 9 residues in the CDR3. The CDR3 protein is CSQTYEQYF. Here the CDR3 DNA reads TGCTCCCAGACTTACGAGCAGTACTTC.

A few counts support this clone. The CDR3 region has the DNA TGTGCCAGCAGCCCCACGACAGGGAGGTACGAGCAGTACTTC. Its protein product is CASSPTTGRYEQYF. The V call is TRBV7-2, the J call TRBJ2-7; D is possibly TRBD1 (7 bases). V was cut by 5 bases and J by 4 bases, with 15 bases left in between. This CDR3 is built from 14 residues. The germline CDR1 and CDR2 sequences are SGHTA and FQGNSA.

This clone has only a few counts. The rearrangement links TRBV6-5 to TRBJ1-5, with a tentative D call TRBD1 (5 bases). CDR3 length equals 15 residues. The V end was cut by 0 bases, the J end by 8 bases, with 14 bases between. CDR1 is MNHEY and CDR2 is SVGAGI in the germline V gene. The CDR3 spells CASSYSGVGREPQHF. In DNA, the CDR3 is TGTGCCAGCAGTTACTCGGGAGTGGGGCGAGAGCCCCAGCATTTT.

This clone came up once. CDR3 DNA: TGTGCCAGCAGTTTGTCCACGCAGGTGGCCCAGTACTTC. This sequence encodes CASSLSTQVAQYF. V gene TRBV27 combines with J gene TRBJ2-5; D is uncertain. Trimming took off 3 bases at V and 9 bases at J, with 14 bases between the two ends. CDR1 is MNHEY, CDR2 SMNVEV, per germline (reference sequence). This CDR3 comprises 13 residues.

The chain links TRBV15 to TRBJ1-5; TRBD1 matches at 8 bases. The CDR3 covers 17 residues. In germline, CDR1 is LNHNV, CDR2 YYDKDF (reference sequence). V shed 3 bases and J 7 bases; nucleotides not matched to a gene: 14. The CDR3 protein is CATSSSLGQAGSQPQHF. The CDR3 DNA follows: TGTGCCACCAGCAGCTCCTTGGGACAGGCAGGAAGCCAGCCCCAGCATTTT.

The chain joins TRBV28 to TRBJ2-1, with D perhaps assigned TRBD1 or TRBD2 (5 bases each). This CDR3 has 16 residues. Trimming took off 5 bases at V and 5 bases at J, with 19 bases between the two ends. Germline CDR1 MDHEN, CDR2 SYDVKM. CDR3 amino acids: CASSPAWGKPDNEQFF. The CDR3 DNA reads TGTGCCAGCAGTCCCGCTTGGGGGAAGCCAGACAATGAGCAGTTCTTC.

J is TRBJ2-2 and V is TRBV6-1, with 8 bases matching TRBD1. Germline V gene lookup returns CDR1 MNHNS and CDR2 SASEGT. This CDR3 spans 14 amino acids. The junction had 4 bases not matched to a gene; V was cut back by 10 bases and J by 0 bases. The CDR3, as DNA: TGTGCCACCCACAGGGGGACGAACACCGGGGAGCTGTTTTTT. Translation: CATHRGTNTGELFF.

This clone was observed a single time. The J gene is TRBJ2-7, the V gene TRBV10-3; TRBD2 matches at 9 bases. CDR1 ENHRY and CDR2 SYGVKD come from the germline V gene. The CDR3 is made up of 14 amino acids. V dropped 10 bases and J dropped 3; count of bases not matched to a gene: 10. The CDR3 DNA sequence: TGTGCCACCGGGGCGACTAGCGGCTACTACGAGCAGTACTTC. Amino acid sequence: CATGATSGYYEQYF.

V gene TRBV5-1 combines with J gene TRBJ2-3; no reliable D call. The CDR3 has 14 residues. Deletions cut 4 bases from V and 2 bases from J, with 11 bases between. The germline V gene encodes CDR1 SGHRS and CDR2 YFSETQ. The CDR3 region is CASSAAGNTDTQYF. In nucleotides, the CDR3 is TGCGCCAGCAGCGCCGCTGGCAACACAGATACGCAGTATTTT.

The count of this clone is one. The chain is built from TRBV7-9 and TRBJ2-4, with D perhaps matching TRBD1 or TRBD2 (5 bases each). CDR3 size: 16 residues. The germline gives CDR1 SEHNR, CDR2 FQNEAQ (reference sequence). Trimming left V 1 base short and J 7 bases short, with 17 bases between. The chain's CDR3 is CASSLGEGIEGNIQYF. The CDR3 DNA sequence: TGTGCCAGCAGCTTAGGTGAAGGGATTGAGGGGAACATTCAGTACTTC.

This chain uses TRBV7-9 with TRBJ2-1; 10 bases map to TRBD2. Germline V gene lookup returns CDR1 SEHNR and CDR2 FQNEAQ (reference sequence). The CDR3 covers 15 residues. The ends lost 5 bases at V and 1 base at J; junction bases unmatched: 2. This CDR3 is CASSALAGSYNEQFF. CDR3 in DNA: TGTGCCAGCAGCGCACTAGCGGGATCCTACAATGAGCAGTTCTTC.

The chain couples TRBV5-5 to TRBJ2-2; 11 nucleotides align to TRBD2. CDR3 length equals 16 residues. V lost 1 base to trimming and J lost 7 bases; unmatched junction nucleotides: 6. The germline V gene has CDR1 SGHKS and CDR2 YYEKEE (reference sequence). Here the CDR3 reads CASSLSSGRIGGELFF. The CDR3 nucleotides read TGTGCCAGCAGCTTGTCTAGCGGGAGGATTGGCGGGGAGCTGTTTTTT. Full variable domain (missing parts from reference TRBV5-5 and TRBJ2-2): DAGVTQSPTHLIKTRGQQVTLRCSPISGHKSVSWYQQVLGQGPQFIFQYYEKEERGRGNFPDRFSARQFPNYSSELNVNALLLGDSALYLCASSLSSGRIGGELFFGEGSRLTVL.

The chain combines TRBV7-3 with TRBJ2-7; D unresolved. Germline assignment: CDR1 SGHTA and CDR2 FQGTGA. V shed 5 bases and J shed 2 bases, with 13 bases lying between them. The CDR3 is made up of 14 amino acids. CDR3 sequence reads: CASSPMLPAYEQYF. The CDR3, as DNA: TGTGCCAGCAGCCCCATGCTGCCAGCCTACGAGCAGTACTTC.

This chain joins TRBV30 and TRBJ1-6; D is uncertain. This CDR3 is built from 13 residues. Looked up from germline, CDR1 is GTSNPN and CDR2 is SVGIG (reference sequence). The V and J ends lost 1 base and 13 bases respectively, with 14 bases between them. CDR3 nucleotide sequence: TGTGCCTGGAGTGGAAACACCGATCGGCCCCTCCACTTT. Translation: CAWSGNTDRPLHF.

Here the CDR3 reads CASSPPGTGVTGELFF. Written as DNA, the CDR3 is TGTGCCAGCTCACCACCCGGGACAGGGGTCACCGGGGAGCTGTTTTTT. The V call is TRBV18, the J call TRBJ2-2; 10 nucleotides agree with TRBD1. The J segment lost 4 bases and the V segment lost 0 bases, leaving 2 bases of the junction unmatched. Germline V lookup: CDR1 KGHSH, CDR2 LQKENI. The CDR3 has 16 residues.

The CDR3 DNA follows: TGTGCCAGCAGTGAATTCCCTACCTGGGGGCCCCAGCATTTT. This sequence encodes CASSEFPTWGPQHF. The chain carries TRBV2 and TRBJ1-5; no reliable D call. Trimming shortened V by 2 bases and J by 9 bases, and 14 bases separated the two germline ends. CDR1 SNHLY and CDR2 FYNNEI come from the germline V gene. The length of the CDR3 is 14 residues. Together with reference TRBV2 and TRBJ1-5, the CDR3 gives the full variable domain: EPEVTQTPSHQVTQMGQEVILRCVPISNHLYFYWYRQILGQKVEFLVSFYNNEISEKSEIFDDQFSVERPDGSNFTLKIRSTKLEDSAMYFCASSEFPTWGPQHFGDGTRLSIL.

The V and J genes are TRBV4-1 and TRBJ2-7; 8 nucleotides agree with TRBD1. The CDR3 extends over 16 amino acids. V shed 1 base and J 3 bases; nucleotides not matched to a gene: 8. CDR1 MGHRA and CDR2 YSYEKL come from the germline V gene. This CDR3 is CASSQGSDRVIYEQYF. The DNA for the CDR3 is TGCGCCAGCAGCCAAGGATCGGACAGGGTTATCTACGAGCAGTACTTC.

The chain links TRBV15 to TRBJ1-2; D gene uncertain. The CDR3 is 14 amino acids. Germline CDR1 LNHNV, CDR2 YYDKDF (reference sequence). V lost 6 bases and J lost 0, with 11 bases in between. CDR3 residues: CATRAVKANYGYTF. CDR3 in DNA: TGTGCCACCAGGGCGGTCAAAGCTAACTATGGCTACACCTTC.

As concerns this clone: This same CDR3 is encoded by further DNA sequences in the sample. The gene calls are TRBV11-2 and TRBJ2-7, with D uncertain. CDR3 length: 12 residues. V lost 4 bases to trimming and J lost 1 base, with 5 bases between them. Germline V gene sequence: CDR1 SGHAT, CDR2 FQNNGV. The CDR3 protein is CASSSGSYEQYF. The CDR3 DNA reads TGTGCCAGCAGCTCCGGGTCCTACGAGCAGTACTTC.

The chain couples TRBV29-1 to TRBJ2-1; D is unresolved. Between the trimmed V and J ends, which lost 7 bases and 6 bases, there was a span of 19 bases. CDR1 and CDR2 (germline): SQVTM, ANQGSEA. CDR3 length: 14 amino acids. Written as DNA, the CDR3 is TGCAGCGCCCTATCTTGGTCCCAGGCCAATGAGCAGTTCTTC. It yields the protein CSALSWSQANEQFF.

The table lists this clone with a count of one. The CDR3 nucleotides are TGTGCCAGCAGCCAAGGGGTTTCTAGCGGGAGGACTTCGAGCTCCTACAATGAGCAGTTCTTC. It yields the protein CASSQGVSSGRTSSSYNEQFF. The chain has TRBV4-2 and TRBJ2-1; 11 nucleotides align to TRBD2. Germline CDR1 LGHNA, CDR2 YNFKEQ. The CDR3 length is 21 residues. V shed 1 base, J shed 0 bases, and the junction held 14 bases outside the gene matches.

For the CDR3, the DNA is TGTGCCAGCAGCATTAGGGGGGCCTACAATGAGCAGTTCTTC. Translating it yields CASSIRGAYNEQFF. This sequence joins TRBV5-6 and TRBJ2-1; the D call may be TRBD1 or TRBD2 (6 bases each). Germline V gene data show CDR1 as SGHDT and CDR2 as YYEEEE. The ends were cut back, 4 bases at V and 2 bases at J, with 10 bases in the middle. This CDR3 has 14 amino acids.

The chain joins TRBV25-1 to TRBJ2-3, with D possibly TRBD1 on 6 matching bases. The V and J ends lost 6 bases and 1 base respectively, with 8 bases between them. Per the germline V gene, CDR1 is MGHDK and CDR2 is SYGVNS. The CDR3 runs to 13 residues. The CDR3 loop is CASSSGGTDTQYF. CDR3 bases: TGTGCCAGCAGCTCAGGGGGCACAGATACGCAGTATTTT.

A note on this clone: Other DNA sequences in the sample encode the same CDR3. The V gene is TRBV7-9, the J gene TRBJ1-1, with a tentative D call TRBD1 (5 bases). Per germline, CDR1 SEHNR and CDR2 FQNEAQ (reference sequence). Trimming removed 3 bases at V and 1 base at J, with 6 bases between. CDR3 size: 13 residues. CDR3 in DNA: TGTGCCAGCAGCTTTGGGGGGAACACTGAAGCTTTCTTT. Encoded protein: CASSFGGNTEAFF.